The present TCR beta chain was sequenced within a study of T cells after posttransplantation cyclophosphamide. Clones were read by immunoSEQ multiplex PCR, and TCRdb kept only the in-frame ones, dropping some. The sample has 20,000 or so clones; around 85% are singletons. In regard to this clone: Antigen unknown.

Treatment was busulfan-fludarabine conditioning, a marrow graft, and cyclophosphamide on days +3 and +4. Study-level findings and limits: Later post-transplant blood repertoires were often dominated by donor CD8+ memory clones. After PTCy, TRB diversity resembled that of CNI/methotrexate controls. Blood and skin or GI T cell repertoires showed limited TRB overlap.

The source of this sequence is a female patient aged 30 to 40 who received an allogeneic stem cell transplant from an unrelated donor, was CMV-positive, and had no GVHD. Some T cells may possibly be graft donor cells. Sequencing used PBMCs, obtained after allogeneic stem cell transplant with posttransplant cyclophosphamide.

In DNA, the CDR3 is TGTGCCAGCAGTTCCGTGACAAAAGGTTATAGCAATCAGCCCCAGCATTTT. It translates to CASSSVTKGYSNQPQHF. The chain uses TRBV28 and TRBJ1-5; D ambiguous. Germline assignment: CDR1 MDHEN and CDR2 SYDVKM. V was shortened by 4 bases and J by 0 bases, with 16 bases between the two germline ends. CDR3 length: 17 amino acids.